These T cell receptor beta chains were read from a single sample in a study of CD8+ T cells in alopecia areata. Sequencing used immunoSEQ multiplex PCR; TCRdb keeps in-frame clones, though not all of them. The data contain approximately 180,000 clones, 50% to 60% of them singletons. This sample comprised CD4+ T cells sorted from blood, obtained at week 0. The receptors derive from a human donor with alopecia areata. The CDR3 runs from the conserved cysteine through the conserved F or W. D genes are given only for firm matches. The size field is filled for only some rows; it gives once, few, many or a size class.

clone size: .
D gene: .
V gene: TRBV9
J gene: TRBJ2-5
CDR3 DNA: TGTGCCAGCAGCGTAGAAACAGGGCCTTACGGAGAGACCCAGTACTTC
CDR3 protein: CASSVETGPYGETQYF

clone size: .
D gene: TRBD1
V gene: TRBV7-6
J gene: TRBJ1-4
CDR3 DNA: TGTGCCAGCAGCCGGACAGGGAATGGTGAAAAACTGTTTTTT
CDR3 protein: CASSRTGNGEKLFF

clone size: few
D gene: .
V gene: TRBV29-1
J gene: TRBJ2-7
CDR3 DNA: TGCAGCGTTGAAGACGGGGGATACTACGAGCAGTACTTC
CDR3 protein: CSVEDGGYYEQYF

clone size: .
D gene: .
V gene: TRBV5-6
J gene: TRBJ1-1
CDR3 DNA: TGTGCCAGCAGCTTCCGCGTGGGGGCTGGGAACACTGAAGCTTTCTTT
CDR3 protein: CASSFRVGAGNTEAFF

clone size: .
D gene: .
V gene: TRBV10-3
J gene: TRBJ2-2
CDR3 DNA: TGTGCCATCCTCGTGGGGGACGAAACCGGGGAGCTGTTTTTT
CDR3 protein: CAILVGDETGELFF

clone size: .
D gene: .
V gene: TRBV7-9
J gene: TRBJ2-3
CDR3 DNA: TGTGCCAGCAGCTTAAGACAGTCAGATACGCAGTATTTT
CDR3 protein: CASSLRQSDTQYF

clone size: many
D gene: .
V gene: TRBV18
J gene: TRBJ1-1
CDR3 DNA: TGTGCCAGCTCACTCGGGACCGCCGGGGACACTGAAGCTTTCTTT
CDR3 protein: CASSLGTAGDTEAFF

clone size: .
D gene: TRBD1
V gene: TRBV5-1
J gene: TRBJ1-5
CDR3 DNA: TGCGCCAGCAGCGGGGGGGACAGAAATCAGCCCCAGCATTTT
CDR3 protein: CASSGGDRNQPQHF

clone size: .
D gene: TRBD1
V gene: TRBV11-1
J gene: TRBJ2-4
CDR3 DNA: TGTGCCAGCAGCGGGGAGGGACAGGGGTCCAGCATTCAGTACTTC
CDR3 protein: CASSGEGQGSSIQYF

clone size: .
D gene: .
V gene: TRBV6-1
J gene: TRBJ2-7
CDR3 DNA: TGTGCCAGCAGCTGGACAGACTACGAGCAGTACTTC
CDR3 protein: CASSWTDYEQYF

clone size: .
D gene: TRBD1
V gene: TRBV30
J gene: TRBJ1-5
CDR3 DNA: TGTGCCTGGTCCGACAGGGGAAGTCAGCCCCAGCATTTT
CDR3 protein: CAWSDRGSQPQHF

clone size: once
D gene: TRBD1
V gene: TRBV29-1
J gene: TRBJ1-1
CDR3 DNA: TGCAGCGTCGACCGGGACAGGGTTTCGGGTGAAGCTTTCTTT
CDR3 protein: CSVDRDRVSGEAFF

clone size: .
D gene: .
V gene: TRBV2
J gene: TRBJ2-3
CDR3 DNA: TGTGCCAGCAGTGGGCTAAATACGCAGTATTTT
CDR3 protein: CASSGLNTQYF

clone size: .
D gene: .
V gene: TRBV11-2
J gene: TRBJ1-2
CDR3 DNA: TGTGCCAGCAGACAGGGACTTGGCTACACCTTC
CDR3 protein: CASRQGLGYTF

clone size: .
D gene: TRBD1
V gene: TRBV30
J gene: TRBJ1-2
CDR3 DNA: TGTGCCTGGAGTGTACCGGGACAGGGGGGCATCTGGGTCTATGGCTACACCTTC
CDR3 protein: CAWSVPGQGGIWVYGYTF

clone size: few
D gene: .
V gene: TRBV18
J gene: TRBJ2-6
CDR3 DNA: TGTGCCAGCTCACCACCGGTGGGAGTTGGGGCCAACGTCCTGACTTTC
CDR3 protein: CASSPPVGVGANVLTF

clone size: .
D gene: .
V gene: TRBV30
J gene: TRBJ1-4
CDR3 DNA: TGTGCCTGGAGTGTGGGTAATGAAAAACTGTTTTTT
CDR3 protein: CAWSVGNEKLFF

clone size: once
D gene: .
V gene: TRBV18
J gene: TRBJ1-6
CDR3 DNA: TGTGCCAGCTCACCACTTGGGATTCAGGGAGATTCACCCCTCCACTTT
CDR3 protein: CASSPLGIQGDSPLHF

clone size: few
D gene: .
V gene: TRBV29-1
J gene: TRBJ2-2
CDR3 DNA: TGCAGCGTTTCCAAGGCTACCGGGGAGCTGTTTTTT
CDR3 protein: CSVSKATGELFF

clone size: .
D gene: .
V gene: TRBV7-9
J gene: TRBJ2-1
CDR3 DNA: TGTGCCAGCAGCTTAAGCATTTCCGGCAATGAGCAGTTCTTC
CDR3 protein: CASSLSISGNEQFF

clone size: .
D gene: .
V gene: TRBV25-1
J gene: TRBJ2-7
CDR3 DNA: TGTGCCAGCAGTGACTTTTTAACCGGGTTAGGTTACGAGCAGTACTTC
CDR3 protein: CASSDFLTGLGYEQYF

clone size: .
D gene: .
V gene: TRBV30
J gene: TRBJ1-1
CDR3 DNA: TGTGCCTGGACTAGGGGGATTGGTGAAGCTTTCTTT
CDR3 protein: CAWTRGIGEAFF

clone size: few
D gene: .
V gene: TRBV5-1
J gene: TRBJ2-1
CDR3 DNA: TGCGCCAGCAGCTGGGCCGGGGGCTCCTACAATGAGCAGTTCTTC
CDR3 protein: CASSWAGGSYNEQFF

clone size: .
D gene: TRBD1
V gene: TRBV7-7
J gene: TRBJ2-6
CDR3 DNA: TGTGCTAGCAACCGGCGACAGGGGGCTGCCTCTGGGGCCAACGTCCTGACTTTC
CDR3 protein: CASNRRQGAASGANVLTF

clone size: few
D gene: .
V gene: TRBV28
J gene: TRBJ1-2
CDR3 DNA: TGTGCCAGCAGTTTGTCCCAGAATGGCTACACCTTC
CDR3 protein: CASSLSQNGYTF

clone size: .
D gene: .
V gene: TRBV5-1
J gene: TRBJ1-1
CDR3 DNA: TGCGCCAGCAGCGGGGCGACAGAAAAAGCTTTCTTT
CDR3 protein: CASSGATEKAFF

clone size: .
D gene: .
V gene: TRBV9
J gene: TRBJ2-2
CDR3 DNA: TGTGCCAGCAGCGTACGGAGGAACACCGGGGAGCTGTTTTTT
CDR3 protein: CASSVRRNTGELFF

clone size: .
D gene: .
V gene: TRBV23-1
J gene: TRBJ1-1
CDR3 DNA: TGCGCCAGCAGTGTCGCTAAGGCTGAAGACACTGAAGCTTTCTTT
CDR3 protein: CASSVAKAEDTEAFF

clone size: few
D gene: TRBD1
V gene: TRBV30
J gene: TRBJ1-2
CDR3 DNA: TGTGCCTGGAGTGTGGGGACAGGAAATAACTATGGCTACACCTTC
CDR3 protein: CAWSVGTGNNYGYTF

clone size: .
D gene: .
V gene: TRBV7-3
J gene: TRBJ2-2
CDR3 DNA: TGTGCCAGCAGCCCTGGGGGGGCGGCCACCGGGGAGCTGTTTTTT
CDR3 protein: CASSPGGAATGELFF

clone size: few
D gene: .
V gene: TRBV5-1
J gene: TRBJ2-5
CDR3 DNA: TGCGCCAGCAGCTTGGGCTGGATCGACAGGCAAGAGACCCAGTACTTC
CDR3 protein: CASSLGWIDRQETQYF

clone size: .
D gene: .
V gene: TRBV6-5
J gene: TRBJ2-4
CDR3 DNA: TGTGCCAGCAGCCGGCCGGAAGTAGCCAAAAACATTCAGTACTTC
CDR3 protein: CASSRPEVAKNIQYF

clone size: .
D gene: .
V gene: TRBV9
J gene: TRBJ1-1
CDR3 DNA: TGTGCCAGCAGCGTAAGTTCCGGGGAAGCTTTCTTT
CDR3 protein: CASSVSSGEAFF

clone size: few
D gene: .
V gene: TRBV11-2
J gene: TRBJ1-2
CDR3 DNA: TGTGCCAGCAGCCCTCAGCGCTATGGCTACACCTTC
CDR3 protein: CASSPQRYGYTF

clone size: .
D gene: .
V gene: TRBV20-1
J gene: TRBJ1-2
CDR3 DNA: TGCAGTGCTTCGCCAAGTTATGGCTACACCTTC
CDR3 protein: CSASPSYGYTF

clone size: .
D gene: .
V gene: TRBV4-2
J gene: TRBJ1-2
CDR3 DNA: TGTGCCAGCAGCCAATCAGATACTAACTATGGCTACACCTTC
CDR3 protein: CASSQSDTNYGYTF

clone size: .
D gene: TRBD2
V gene: TRBV27
J gene: TRBJ2-5
CDR3 DNA: TGTGCCAGCAGTTTCTCGACTAGCTACCCTCCAGAGACCCAGTACTTC
CDR3 protein: CASSFSTSYPPETQYF

clone size: .
D gene: .
V gene: TRBV6-6
J gene: TRBJ1-5
CDR3 DNA: TGTGCCGCCACGGGCGGAAATCAGCCCCAGCATTTT
CDR3 protein: CAATGGNQPQHF

clone size: .
D gene: .
V gene: TRBV14
J gene: TRBJ2-7
CDR3 DNA: TGTGCCAGCAGCCCCGGGAGTTACGAGCAGTACTTC
CDR3 protein: CASSPGSYEQYF

clone size: .
D gene: .
V gene: TRBV29-1
J gene: TRBJ1-1
CDR3 DNA: TGCAGCGTCGGGGGTGTCAGCACTGAAGCTTTCTTT
CDR3 protein: CSVGGVSTEAFF

clone size: .
D gene: TRBD2
V gene: TRBV4-2
J gene: TRBJ2-1
CDR3 DNA: TGTGCCAGCAGCCCGCGGAAAAGGGACTATCGGAGCTCCTACAATGAGCAGTTCTTC
CDR3 protein: CASSPRKRDYRSSYNEQFF

clone size: .
D gene: .
V gene: TRBV7-9
J gene: TRBJ2-3
CDR3 DNA: TGTGCCAGCAGCCTACTTTGGGGAGAGACGCAGTATTTT
CDR3 protein: CASSLLWGETQYF

clone size: many
D gene: TRBD1
V gene: TRBV27
J gene: TRBJ1-4
CDR3 DNA: TGTGCCAGCAGTTCAAGACAGGGGTATAATGAAAAACTGTTTTTT
CDR3 protein: CASSSRQGYNEKLFF

clone size: once
D gene: .
V gene: TRBV29-1
J gene: TRBJ2-7
CDR3 DNA: TGCAGCGTGGACCGGGGGATGGGATCCTACGAGCAGTACTTC
CDR3 protein: CSVDRGMGSYEQYF

clone size: .
D gene: .
V gene: TRBV18
J gene: TRBJ1-1
CDR3 DNA: TGTGCCAGCTCACCGCAAAGGGCGAACACTGAAGCTTTCTTT
CDR3 protein: CASSPQRANTEAFF

clone size: few
D gene: .
V gene: TRBV29-1
J gene: TRBJ1-4
CDR3 DNA: TGCAGCGATCATAATGAAAAACTGTTTTTT
CDR3 protein: CSDHNEKLFF

clone size: .
D gene: .
V gene: TRBV13
J gene: TRBJ1-6
CDR3 DNA: TGTGCCAGCAGCTTAGGTCCGGGCAGGCCCATCTCACCCCTCCACTTT
CDR3 protein: CASSLGPGRPISPLHF

clone size: .
D gene: .
V gene: TRBV29-1
J gene: TRBJ1-5
CDR3 DNA: TGCAGCGTTGGAGTCTCAAGAGCCCCAAATCAGCCCCAGCATTTT
CDR3 protein: CSVGVSRAPNQPQHF

clone size: .
D gene: .
V gene: TRBV5-6
J gene: TRBJ2-3
CDR3 DNA: TGTGCCAGCAGCCGTCCAGGGAGCGCAGATACGCAGTATTTT
CDR3 protein: CASSRPGSADTQYF

clone size: .
D gene: .
V gene: TRBV27
J gene: TRBJ1-1
CDR3 DNA: TGTGCCAGCAGCTCTTGGGAGGGGGCTTTCTTT
CDR3 protein: CASSSWEGAFF

clone size: once
D gene: .
V gene: TRBV7-9
J gene: TRBJ1-1
CDR3 DNA: TGTGCCAGCAGCCCGGCGGGGTGGGACACTGAAGCTTTCTTT
CDR3 protein: CASSPAGWDTEAFF

clone size: .
D gene: TRBD2
V gene: TRBV18
J gene: TRBJ2-3
CDR3 DNA: TGTGCCAGCTCACCGGAGACTAGCGGGTTAAGTGATACGCAGTATTTT
CDR3 protein: CASSPETSGLSDTQYF

clone size: .
D gene: TRBD2
V gene: TRBV5-1
J gene: TRBJ2-5
CDR3 DNA: TGCGCCAGCAGCTTGCTAGTACTAGCGGGGAAAGAGACCCAGTACTTC
CDR3 protein: CASSLLVLAGKETQYF

clone size: .
D gene: .
V gene: TRBV5-1
J gene: TRBJ1-1
CDR3 DNA: TGCGCCAGCAGCTTAAAACGGTCTCAGCGGGACACTGAAGCTTTCTTT
CDR3 protein: CASSLKRSQRDTEAFF

clone size: .
D gene: TRBD1
V gene: TRBV2
J gene: TRBJ1-2
CDR3 DNA: TGTGCCAGCAGAGCAGAGGAGGGGGCGGATGGCTACACCTTC
CDR3 protein: CASRAEEGADGYTF

clone size: few
D gene: .
V gene: TRBV30
J gene: TRBJ1-1
CDR3 DNA: TGTGCCTGGAATCTGGGAGGCGACCTTCGGGGGGCTTTCTTT
CDR3 protein: CAWNLGGDLRGAFF

clone size: few
D gene: .
V gene: TRBV29-1
J gene: TRBJ2-3
CDR3 DNA: TGCAGCGTTGATGGTCTAGCCGGCACAGATACGCAGTATTTT
CDR3 protein: CSVDGLAGTDTQYF